The next 8 T cell receptor beta chains were all read from a single sample in a study of siplizumab effects on memory and regulatory T cells (dated by TCRdb to the late 2010s). The library was made by the immunoSEQ multiplex PCR assay. The clones in this table, taken by TCRdb from immuneACCESS, are in-frame only. Not every clone is retained; where verified, under half of the shortfall comes from an unresolved V gene, and the cause of the rest is unknown. The sample includes more than 85,000 clones, with 92% observed a single time. The leading ten clones occupy 1% to 1.5% of the sample. Sequenced input: CD4+ T cells sorted from blood. These receptors were collected from a human donor in good health.

The rearrangement uses TRBV6-6 and TRBJ2-7; 11 nucleotides match TRBD1. The CDR3 covers 14 residues. The ends lost 2 bases at V and 5 bases at J; junction bases unmatched: 2. Germline lookup yields CDR1 MNHNY and CDR2 SVGAGI (reference sequence). The CDR3 here is CASSYTGQGDEQYF. The CDR3 DNA reads as TGTGCCAGCAGTTACACGGGACAGGGGGACGAGCAGTACTTC.

The rearrangement joins TRBV5-1 to TRBJ2-7; D possibly corresponds to TRBD2 (7 bases). In germline, CDR1 is SGHRS, CDR2 YFSETQ. This CDR3 comprises 14 residues. V dropped 7 bases and J dropped 1 base, with 15 bases sitting between them. CDR3 in amino acids: CASHRGAQSYEQYF. CDR3 nucleotide sequence: TGCGCCAGCCATCGGGGGGCGCAGTCCTACGAGCAGTACTTC.

The chain joins TRBV5-4 to TRBJ2-2; 8 nucleotides match TRBD1. The CDR3 has 16 residues. V lost 4 bases and J lost 2; bases outside the gene matches: 7. From germline, CDR1 is SGHNT and CDR2 YYREEE (reference sequence). CDR3 nucleotides: TGTGCCAGCAGCCTCTCCAGGGGGCGCAACACCGGGGAGCTGTTTTTT. Amino acids: CASSLSRGRNTGELFF.

The chain couples TRBV18 to TRBJ2-7, with D maybe TRBD1 (6 bases). The CDR3 runs to 15 residues. Germline-derived CDR1 and CDR2 are KGHSH and LQKENI. V was pared by 3 bases and J by 3 bases, with 15 bases between. CDR3 in amino acids: CASSPGQAKSYEQYF. CDR3 sequence (DNA): TGTGCCAGCTCACCGGGACAAGCAAAAAGCTACGAGCAGTACTTC.

This clone was counted once. In nucleotides, the CDR3 is TGTGCCAGCAGCCCCAACCCCACTAGCGGGAGCACAGATACGCAGTATTTT. It is translated as CASSPNPTSGSTDTQYF. V and J are TRBV7-8 and TRBJ2-3, with TRBD2 identical over 9 bases. Germline V gives CDR1 SGHVS, CDR2 FQNEAQ. Trimming took 5 bases from V and 0 from J; bases not matched to a gene: 9. The CDR3 has 17 residues.

This rearrangement joins TRBV6-5 to TRBJ1-3; no reliable D call. The CDR3 has 12 amino acids. Germline loops: CDR1 MNHEY, CDR2 SVGAGI. Trimming pared 11 bases from V and 0 bases from J, leaving 8 bases between. Written as DNA, the CDR3 is TGTGCCTCCCGGAGCTCTGGAAACACCATATATTTT. Encoded protein: CASRSSGNTIYF.

The chain is built from TRBV5-1 and TRBJ1-3, with a weak D call TRBD1 (5 bases). This CDR3 spans 17 amino acids. Germline V CDR1 and CDR2: SGHRS, YFSETQ. Trimming took off 3 bases at V and 1 base at J, with 17 bases between the two ends. The CDR3 spells CASSSSGTRGSGNTIYF. The CDR3 DNA follows: TGCGCCAGCAGCTCCTCCGGGACTCGGGGTTCTGGAAACACCATATATTTT.

As regards this clone: At the DNA level, this CDR3 is encoded by other sequences in the same sample as well. The chain recombines TRBV2 with TRBJ2-1; D ambiguous. This CDR3 comprises 11 residues. The V end lost 3 bases, the J end lost 10 bases, and 7 bases lay between the germline ends. In germline, CDR1 is SNHLY, CDR2 FYNNEI. CDR3 sequence reads: CASSEGGEQFF. The DNA for the CDR3 is TGTGCCAGCAGTGAGGGTGGGGAGCAGTTCTTC.